The 18 T cell receptor beta chains given below trace back to one sample, sequenced in a study of CD8 T cells in Susac syndrome. Reverse transcription of roughly 0.45 to 1 ug RNA used random hexamers. TCRdb called the immunoSEQ multiplex PCR reads again in MiXCR, with one record for every CDR3 protein. Seen here are 250,000 to 300,000 distinct CDR3 sequences, about 85% observed once, and the top ten hold over 0.1%. Input material: CD8+ T cells from PBMCs. Receptors originate from a human donor with multiple sclerosis.

The chain carries TRBV28 and TRBJ2-3; D gene unclear. The V gene's germline CDR1 is MDHEN and CDR2 SYDVKM. V was clipped by 3 bases and J by 2 bases, with 6 bases between them. The CDR3 runs to 13 residues. CDR3 nucleotides: TGTGCCAGCAGTTTTGTGGACACAGATACGCAGTATTTT. Protein product: CASSFVDTDTQYF.

This clonotype showed up just once. The chain recombines TRBV28 with TRBJ2-1; 7 nucleotides align to TRBD2. The ends lost 6 bases at V and 1 base at J; junction bases unmatched: 6. CDR1 MDHEN and CDR2 SYDVKM come from the germline V gene. This CDR3 is built from 15 residues. The CDR3 DNA reads as TGTGCCAGCAGATATACTAGCGAGTCCTACAATGAGCAGTTCTTC. Its protein product is CASRYTSESYNEQFF.

This clonotype was picked up a small number of times. V is TRBV20-1 and J is TRBJ2-3; D not certain. Germline CDR1 reads DFQATT; CDR2 reads SNEGSKA (reference sequence). The CDR3 is 15 amino acids. Trimming cost V 3 bases and J 4 bases, with 17 bases left between them. CDR3 protein: CSASKGQTPSDTQYF. The CDR3 DNA follows: TGCAGTGCTAGTAAAGGCCAGACCCCTTCAGATACGCAGTATTTT.

V gene TRBV27 combines with J gene TRBJ2-5; D is unresolved. Germline CDR1 is MNHEY and CDR2 is SMNVEV (reference sequence). Trimming left V 6 bases short and J 0 bases short, with 14 bases between. The CDR3 is 15 residues long. In DNA, the CDR3 is TGTGCCAGCAGCCTGTACAAGAACGACCAAGAGACCCAGTACTTC. Translation: CASSLYKNDQETQYF.

This clonotype has a single count. The chain joins TRBV13 to TRBJ1-3; 7 nucleotides agree with TRBD1. The CDR3 spans 14 residues. The trim removed 3 bases at V and 2 bases at J, leaving 1 base unmatched. Germline loops: CDR1 PRHDT, CDR2 FYEKMQ (reference sequence). CDR3 nucleotides: TGTGCCAGCAGCTTCGGACAGGCTGGAAACACCATATATTTT. It yields the protein CASSFGQAGNTIYF.

CDR3 nucleotides: TGTGCCAGCAGGATAGGGACTTCGCCTTACAATGAGCAGTTCTTC. Translating it yields CASRIGTSPYNEQFF. J is TRBJ2-1 and V is TRBV28; D might be TRBD2 (6 bases). CDR1 MDHEN and CDR2 SYDVKM come from the germline V gene. The length of the CDR3 is 15 residues. Trimming cost V 6 bases and J 4 bases, with 16 bases left between them.

This clonotype was seen once. This chain links TRBV5-1 with TRBJ2-2; no clear D. V lost 0 bases and J 2 bases, leaving 8 bases between the germline ends. The CDR3 spans 15 residues. CDR1 is SGHRS and CDR2 is YFSETQ in the germline V gene. This CDR3 is CASSLVLYNTGELFF. DNA of the CDR3: TGCGCCAGCAGCTTGGTACTCTACAACACCGGGGAGCTGTTTTTT.

The chain joins TRBV30 to TRBJ2-3; D possibly corresponds to TRBD2 (5 bases). The V end was cut by 1 base, the J end by 4 bases, with 12 bases between. Germline V gene data show CDR1 as GTSNPN and CDR2 as SVGIG (reference sequence). The CDR3 covers 14 residues. For the CDR3, the DNA is TGTGCCTGGAGTGACGGGGTCGGGGCAGATACGCAGTATTTT. This encodes CAWSDGVGADTQYF.

The V and J genes are TRBV27 and TRBJ2-5; no definite D call. This CDR3 has 13 residues. CDR1 is MNHEY, CDR2 SMNVEV, per germline (reference sequence). Trimming stripped 4 bases from V and 2 bases from J, with 8 bases between. The CDR3 region is CASSSLLQETQYF. For the CDR3, the DNA is TGTGCCAGCAGTTCCCTGTTACAAGAGACCCAGTACTTC.

The chain links TRBV3-1 to TRBJ2-4; 11 bases are shared with TRBD2. Germline trimming cut 4 bases from V and 0 bases from J; bases unmatched to any gene: 11. Germline assignment: CDR1 LGHDT and CDR2 YNNKEL (reference sequence). CDR3 length equals 19 residues. CDR3 protein: CASSPRPVTSGKAKNIQYF. As DNA, the CDR3 is TGTGCCAGCAGCCCCAGACCCGTGACTAGCGGGAAAGCCAAAAACATTCAGTACTTC. The full variable domain, rest sourced from reference TRBV3-1 and TRBJ2-4, is DTAVSQTPKYLVTQMGNDKSIKCEQNLGHDTMYWYKQDSKKFLKIMFSYNNKELIINETVPNRFSPKSPDKAHLNLHINSLELGDSAVYFCASSPRPVTSGKAKNIQYFGAGTRLSVL.

The chain has TRBV19 and TRBJ1-2, with TRBD1 as a possible D gene (6 bases). The V gene lost 1 base and the J gene lost 0 bases, with 18 bases spanning the gap. This CDR3 comprises 18 residues. Germline-derived CDR1 and CDR2 are LNHDA and SQIVND (reference sequence). The CDR3 loop reads CASSIAHRDRQANYGYTF. The CDR3 region has the DNA TGTGCCAGTAGTATAGCCCACAGGGACCGTCAAGCTAACTATGGCTACACCTTC. Together with reference TRBV19 and TRBJ1-2, the CDR3 gives the full variable domain: DGGITQSPKYLFRKEGQNVTLSCEQNLNHDAMYWYRQDPGQGLRLIYYSQIVNDFQKGDIAEGYSVSREKKESFPLTVTSAQKNPTAFYLCASSIAHRDRQANYGYTFGSGTRLTVV.

The genes are TRBV30 and TRBJ1-5, with 8 bases lining up with TRBD1. The CDR3 has 19 residues. Trimming took 3 bases from V and 7 from J; bases not matched to a gene: 23. CDR1 and CDR2 from the germline V gene are GTSNPN and SVGIG (reference sequence). CDR3 in amino acids: CAWSDPLLRTGRTGQPQHF. The CDR3 DNA reads as TGTGCCTGGAGCGACCCCCTCCTTCGGACAGGGAGAACAGGGCAGCCCCAGCATTTT.

J is TRBJ1-2 and V is TRBV10-3; 7 bases fit TRBD1. This CDR3 spans 15 amino acids. From germline, CDR1 is ENHRY and CDR2 SYGVKD. The V gene end was trimmed by 6 bases and the J gene end by 6 bases; junction bases not matched to a gene: 13. CDR3 nucleotide sequence: TGTGCCATCAGGATCCGTCAGGGGGGGCAGGATGGCTACACCTTC. Protein: CAIRIRQGGQDGYTF.

The chain combines TRBV27 with TRBJ1-5; D is ambiguous. CDR1 is MNHEY and CDR2 is SMNVEV in the germline V gene (reference sequence). V dropped 7 bases and J dropped 1 base, with 11 bases sitting between them. The CDR3 totals 14 residues. The CDR3 sequence is CASKIGGSNQPQHF. CDR3 sequence (DNA): TGTGCCAGCAAAATCGGTGGCAGCAATCAGCCCCAGCATTTT.

The V call is TRBV30, the J call TRBJ2-1, with D unclear. Germline V gene data show CDR1 as GTSNPN and CDR2 as SVGIG (reference sequence). V shed 1 base and J shed 6 bases, with 4 bases lying between them. The CDR3 consists of 11 residues. CDR3 sequence reads: CAWSGTNEQFF. Written as DNA, the CDR3 is TGTGCCTGGAGTGGTACCAATGAGCAGTTCTTC. The full variable domain, rest sourced from reference TRBV30 and TRBJ2-1, is SQTIHQWPATLVQPVGSPLSLECTVEGTSNPNLYWYRQAAGRGLQLLFYSVGIGQISSEVPQNLSASRPQDRQFILSSKKLLLSDSGFYLCAWSGTNEQFFGPGTRLTVL.

The chain joins TRBV28 to TRBJ1-6; unclear D gene. The length of the CDR3 is 13 residues. Trimming removed 10 bases at V and 2 bases at J, with 9 bases between. Germline V CDR1 and CDR2: MDHEN, SYDVKM. The CDR3 reads CATGSTYNSPLHF. DNA for the CDR3: TGTGCCACCGGTTCTACCTATAATTCACCCCTCCACTTT.

The chain couples TRBV29-1 to TRBJ2-2, with 10 nucleotides matching TRBD1. Trimming took 1 base from V and 5 from J; bases not matched to a gene: 7. CDR1 and CDR2 (germline): SQVTM, ANQGSEA. The CDR3 length is 16 residues. In nucleotides, the CDR3 is TGCAGCGTTGAAGGGCCGGGACAGGGGAGAACCGGGGAGCTGTTTTTT. It translates to CSVEGPGQGRTGELFF.

The rearrangement uses TRBV7-9 and TRBJ1-1; D remains ambiguous. The V end was cut by 5 bases, the J end by 8 bases, with 9 bases between. This CDR3 spans 11 amino acids. Germline V gives CDR1 SEHNR, CDR2 FQNEAQ (reference sequence). The CDR3 coding sequence is TGTGCCAGCAGCCCTGACCGAGAAGCTTTCTTT. It encodes CASSPDREAFF.